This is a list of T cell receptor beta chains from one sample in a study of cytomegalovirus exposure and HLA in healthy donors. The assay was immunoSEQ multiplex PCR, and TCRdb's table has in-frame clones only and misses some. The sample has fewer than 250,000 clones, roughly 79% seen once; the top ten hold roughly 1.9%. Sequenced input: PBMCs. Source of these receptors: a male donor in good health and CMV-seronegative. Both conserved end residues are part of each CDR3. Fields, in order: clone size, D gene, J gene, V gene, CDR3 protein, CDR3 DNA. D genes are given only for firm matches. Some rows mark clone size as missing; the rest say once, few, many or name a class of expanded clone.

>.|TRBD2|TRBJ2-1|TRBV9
CASSVTSGTSYNEQFF
TGTGCCAGCAGCGTGACTAGCGGGACCTCCTACAATGAGCAGTTCTTC
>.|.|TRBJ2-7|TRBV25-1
CASSEGVGVYEQYF
TGTGCCAGCAGTGAAGGAGTAGGTGTATACGAGCAGTACTTC
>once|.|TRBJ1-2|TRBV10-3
CAISESVSRGYTF
TGTGCCATCAGTGAAAGCGTGAGCCGGGGCTACACCTTC
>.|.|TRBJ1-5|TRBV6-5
CASRQTYSNQPQHF
TGTGCCAGCAGACAGACGTATAGCAATCAGCCCCAGCATTTT
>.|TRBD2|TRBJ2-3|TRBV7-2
CASSLAQSGGTQYF
TGTGCCAGCAGCTTAGCGCAGAGCGGGGGGACGCAGTATTTT
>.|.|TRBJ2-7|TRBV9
CASSVDSSYEQYF
TGTGCCAGCAGCGTGGACAGCTCCTACGAGCAGTACTTC
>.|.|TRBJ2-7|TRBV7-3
CASSTTHQGNSYEQYF
TGTGCCAGCAGCACGACCCACCAGGGAAACTCCTACGAGCAGTACTTC
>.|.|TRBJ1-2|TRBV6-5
CASSSSVRGNYGYTF
TGTGCCAGCAGTTCCAGCGTAAGGGGAAACTATGGCTACACCTTC
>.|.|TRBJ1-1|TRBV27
CASSLLGVMNTEAFF
TGTGCCAGCAGTTTATTAGGGGTGATGAACACTGAAGCTTTCTTT
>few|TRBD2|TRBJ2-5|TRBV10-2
CASSETSGRAGETQYF
TGCGCCAGCAGTGAGACTAGCGGGAGGGCCGGGGAGACCCAGTACTTC
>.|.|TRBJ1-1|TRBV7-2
CASSSHGQLNTEAFF
TGTGCCAGCAGCTCACACGGACAGTTGAACACTGAAGCTTTCTTT
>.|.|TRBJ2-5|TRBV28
CASSRRDFRQTQYF
TGTGCCAGCAGTAGAAGGGACTTTCGGCAGACCCAGTACTTC
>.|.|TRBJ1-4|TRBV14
CASSHTGFSQLFF
TGTGCCAGCAGCCACACAGGCTTTTCCCAACTGTTTTTT
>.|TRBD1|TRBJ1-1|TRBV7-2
CASSPGQGATEAFF
TGTGCCAGCAGCCCCGGACAGGGGGCCACTGAAGCTTTCTTT
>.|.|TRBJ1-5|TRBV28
CASSLGHVNQPQHF
TGTGCCAGCAGTCTCGGACACGTCAATCAGCCCCAGCATTTT
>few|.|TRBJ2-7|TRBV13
CASSLSSYEQYF
TGTGCCAGCAGCCTGAGCTCCTACGAGCAGTACTTC
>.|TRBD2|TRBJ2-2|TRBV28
CAGGSLAGGAGELFF
TGTGCCGGTGGCTCGCTAGCGGGGGGCGCCGGGGAGCTGTTTTTT
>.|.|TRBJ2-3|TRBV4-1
CASSQEGGGSTDTQYF
TGCGCCAGCAGCCAAGAAGGGGGGGGCTCCACAGATACGCAGTATTTT
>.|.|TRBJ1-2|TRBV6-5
CASSLGGVGYTF
TGTGCCAGCAGCCTCGGAGGGGTTGGCTACACCTTC
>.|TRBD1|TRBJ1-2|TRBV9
CASSVGGRGSYGYTF
TGTGCCAGCAGCGTAGGAGGCAGGGGGTCCTATGGCTACACCTTC
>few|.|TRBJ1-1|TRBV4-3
CASSQVHTNTEAFF
TGCGCCAGCAGCCAAGTGCACACGAACACTGAAGCTTTCTTT
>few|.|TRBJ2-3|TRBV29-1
CSARDFGTDTQYF
TGCAGCGCACGGGACTTTGGGACAGATACGCAGTATTTT
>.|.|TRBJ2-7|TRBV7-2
CASSQDRTKSHEQYF
TGTGCCAGCAGCCAGGACAGAACTAAATCCCACGAGCAGTACTTC
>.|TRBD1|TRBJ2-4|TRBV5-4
CASSFLGQGYGIQYF
TGTGCCAGCAGCTTTCTGGGACAGGGGTACGGCATTCAGTACTTC
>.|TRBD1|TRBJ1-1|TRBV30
CAWSHDRDTEAFF
TGTGCCTGGAGCCACGACAGGGACACTGAAGCTTTCTTT
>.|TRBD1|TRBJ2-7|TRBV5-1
CASSLELRTGVTYEQYF
TGCGCCAGCAGCTTGGAACTTAGGACAGGGGTAACCTACGAGCAGTACTTC
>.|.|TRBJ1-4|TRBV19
CASSTRGSYEKLFF
TGTGCCAGTAGTACTAGGGGGTCGTATGAAAAACTGTTTTTT
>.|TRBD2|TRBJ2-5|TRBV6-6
CASSWGLAGVQETQYF
TGTGCCAGCAGTTGGGGACTAGCGGGGGTGCAAGAGACCCAGTACTTC
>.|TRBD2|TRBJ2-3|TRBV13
CASSFGLADSDTQYF
TGTGCCAGCAGCTTCGGACTAGCGGATTCAGATACGCAGTATTTT
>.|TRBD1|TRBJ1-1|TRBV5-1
CASSLGPYRGNLTEAFF
TGCGCCAGCAGCTTGGGACCTTACAGGGGGAACTTGACTGAAGCTTTCTTT
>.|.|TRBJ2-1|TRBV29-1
CSVETRTPYNEQFF
TGCAGCGTTGAAACTAGAACGCCGTACAATGAGCAGTTCTTC
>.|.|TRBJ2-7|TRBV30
CAWEDNYEQYF
TGTGCCTGGGAAGACAACTACGAGCAGTACTTC
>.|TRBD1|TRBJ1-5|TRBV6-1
CASSDGTGNQPQHF
TGTGCCAGCAGTGACGGGACAGGGAATCAGCCCCAGCATTTT
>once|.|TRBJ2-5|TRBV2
CASSGEETQYF
TGTGCCTCCTCAGGGGAAGAGACCCAGTACTTC
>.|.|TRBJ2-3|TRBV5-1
CASSFRGSTDTQYF
TGCGCCAGCAGCTTTCGCGGGAGCACAGATACGCAGTATTTT
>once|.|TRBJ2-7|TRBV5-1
CASSQSLDSTYEQYF
TGCGCCAGCAGCCAAAGCTTAGACAGCACCTACGAGCAGTACTTC
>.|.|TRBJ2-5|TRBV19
CASSIGADVGAETQYF
TGTGCCAGTAGTATAGGTGCGGACGTTGGGGCAGAGACCCAGTACTTC
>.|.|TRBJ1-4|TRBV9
CASSEQGPASEKLFF
TGTGCCAGCAGCGAACAGGGCCCGGCATCTGAAAAACTGTTTTTT
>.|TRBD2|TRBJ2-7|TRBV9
CASSSRSSGPLEQYF
TGTGCCAGCAGCTCCCGGTCTAGCGGTCCCTTGGAGCAGTACTTC
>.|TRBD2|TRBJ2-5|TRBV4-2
CASSQIGLAGGKKGETQYF
TGTGCCAGCAGCCAAATAGGGCTAGCGGGGGGGAAGAAAGGAGAGACCCAGTACTTC
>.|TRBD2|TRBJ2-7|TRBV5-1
CASSSTTSGPYEQYF
TGCGCCAGCAGCTCGACGACTAGCGGACCCTACGAGCAGTACTTC